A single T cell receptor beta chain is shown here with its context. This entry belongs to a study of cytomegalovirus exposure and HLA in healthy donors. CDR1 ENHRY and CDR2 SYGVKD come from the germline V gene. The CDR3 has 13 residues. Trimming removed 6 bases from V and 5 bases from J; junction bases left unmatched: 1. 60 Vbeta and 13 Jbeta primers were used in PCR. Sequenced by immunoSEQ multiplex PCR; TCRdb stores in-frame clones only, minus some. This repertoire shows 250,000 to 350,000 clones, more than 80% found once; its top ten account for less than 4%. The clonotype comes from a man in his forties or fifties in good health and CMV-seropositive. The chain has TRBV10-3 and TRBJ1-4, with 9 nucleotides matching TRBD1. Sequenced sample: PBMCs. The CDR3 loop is CAIRGTGNEKLFF. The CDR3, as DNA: TGTGCCATCAGGGGGACAGGGAATGAAAAACTGTTTTTT.